The entry below describes one TCR beta chain. Its target is not known. This specimen belongs to a study of T cells expressing NK-cell markers. Study background: The eight sequenced donors comprised seven who were HCMV-seropositive and one who was seronegative. Findings and limits, study-wide: NKG2C+ dominant clonotypes from 6 or 7 donors made up about 1.0-7.5% of CD8+ T cells. These same clonotypes (in several donors) also led the CD3+CD56-NKG2C+ fraction.

CDR3 length equals 13 residues. Germline lookup yields CDR1 SEHNR and CDR2 FQNEAQ (reference sequence). Researchers built TCR beta cDNA using 5'RACE template switching with UMIs. TCRdb re-called the 5' RACE reads and shows each CDR3 protein once, DNA omitted. Its clone listing holds roughly 420,000 distinct CDR3 sequences. The J gene is TRBJ1-1, the V gene TRBV7-9. Sequencing was performed on blood T cells: a sorted CD56 or NKG2C T cell subset, CD4+ or CD8+ T cells, or bulk PBMC T cells (not recorded which). The sequence derives from a woman between 18 and 69 years old in good health. The CDR3 loop reads CASTRQAGTEAFF.